This TCR beta chain was sequenced for a study of T-cell reconstitution after alpha-beta-depleted transplantation in children. Researchers prepared the TCRbeta library using unique molecular identifiers, the study reports. TCRdb ran MiXCR on the PCR reads and lists one entry per CDR3 protein. The table lists fewer than 150,000 distinct CDR3 sequences, approximately 8.7% of them singletons. The CDR3 is 14 amino acids. V gave up 6 bases and J gave up 5 bases; unmatched junction bases: 2. Germline V gene data show CDR1 as MNHEY and CDR2 as SMNVEV (reference sequence). The sequence was obtained from a girl under three years old who had a stem cell transplant for combined immunodeficiency, so the T cells may come from the graft donor. J is TRBJ2-2 and V is TRBV27, with 11 bases lining up with TRBD2. The sequenced sample was PBMCs, mostly from graft donor cells, obtained 180 days after TCRalphabeta/CD19-depleted stem cell transplant. This chain's CDR3 is CASRASGGTGELFF. In DNA, the CDR3 is TGTGCCAGCAGGGCTAGCGGGGGGACCGGGGAGCTGTTTTTT.